This is a list of T cell receptor beta chains from one sample in a study of T cell responses to AZD1222 COVID-19 vaccine. The data were produced by immunoSEQ multiplex PCR, yet TCRdb's version contains in-frame clones alone and is incomplete. Of about 140,000 clones detected, around 90% appear once; the ten largest clones hold about 5.9%. The specimen comprised peripheral blood, sampled on day 0 of AZD1222 vaccination. These receptors came from an adult in good health. Both conserved end residues are part of each CDR3. D genes are given only for firm matches. Size is stated for part of the rows, as once, few or many counts, or as a class when the clone is expanded.

V gene	J gene	D gene	clone size	CDR3 protein	CDR3 DNA
TRBV28	TRBJ1-2	NA	NA	CASGGRGYTF	TGTGCCAGCGGTGGTCGGGGCTACACCTTC
TRBV6-5	TRBJ1-1	NA	NA	CASRIGGANTEAFF	TGTGCCAGCCGGATCGGGGGGGCAAACACTGAAGCTTTCTTT
TRBV28	TRBJ1-6	NA	NA	CASTILTGGQSPLHF	TGTGCCAGCACGATACTCACTGGAGGACAATCACCCCTCCACTTT
TRBV19	TRBJ2-1	NA	NA	CASSIAGVYNEQFF	TGTGCCAGTAGTATTGCCGGGGTTTACAATGAGCAGTTCTTC
TRBV4-3	TRBJ2-7	TRBD2	NA	CASSQAAASGRYEQYF	TGCGCCAGCAGCCAAGCAGCGGCTAGCGGGAGGTACGAGCAGTACTTC
TRBV9	TRBJ1-5	TRBD1	NA	CASSVPGQGADQPQHF	TGTGCCAGCAGCGTGCCGGGACAGGGGGCTGATCAGCCCCAGCATTTT
TRBV14	TRBJ2-2	NA	few	CASSPELTGELFF	TGTGCCAGCAGCCCGGAGCTTACCGGGGAGCTGTTTTTT
TRBV7-9	TRBJ2-7	TRBD1	once	CASSSGQGDFYEQYF	TGTGCCAGCAGCTCCGGACAGGGGGACTTCTACGAGCAGTACTTC
TRBV2	TRBJ1-2	NA	NA	CASSEVGPQGYGYTF	TGTGCCAGCAGTGAAGTAGGTCCCCAGGGGTATGGCTACACCTTC
TRBV12-5	TRBJ1-2	NA	NA	CASGPPGGHGYTF	TGTGCTAGTGGTCCCCCGGGAGGACATGGCTACACCTTC